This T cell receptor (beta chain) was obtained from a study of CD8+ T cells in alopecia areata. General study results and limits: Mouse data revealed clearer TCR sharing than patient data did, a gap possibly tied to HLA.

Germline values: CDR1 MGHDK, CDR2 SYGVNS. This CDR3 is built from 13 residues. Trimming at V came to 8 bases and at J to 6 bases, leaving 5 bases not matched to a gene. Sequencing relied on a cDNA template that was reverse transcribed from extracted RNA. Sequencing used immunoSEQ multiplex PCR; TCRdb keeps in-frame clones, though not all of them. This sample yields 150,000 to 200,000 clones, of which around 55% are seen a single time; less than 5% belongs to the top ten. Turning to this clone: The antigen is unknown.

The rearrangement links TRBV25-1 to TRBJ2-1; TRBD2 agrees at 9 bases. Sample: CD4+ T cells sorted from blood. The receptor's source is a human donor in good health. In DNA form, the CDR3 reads TGTGCCAGCTTAGCGGGAGCTGGCAATGAGCAGTTCTTC. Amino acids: CASLAGAGNEQFF.